What follows are 10 T cell receptor beta chains derived from one specimen sequenced in a study of spatial heterogeneity in lung cancer. Study-level points and caveats: The study found that expanded intratumoral alpha and beta TCR counts tracked tumor mutation counts.

As to time point: sample taken at primary tumor resection. TCRdb re-called the 5' RACE reads with MiXCR, one entry per CDR3 protein. The sample yields tens of thousands of distinct CDR3 sequences, about 4.9% seen once. No cognate antigen is known for these TCRs. The sequences come from lung tumor tissue, collected at surgery. Every receptor here comes from a male donor with early-stage non-small cell lung cancer.

This clonotype is judged medium-sized. The chain is built from TRBV5-1 and TRBJ2-1; 14 nucleotides line up with TRBD2. V shed 4 bases, J shed 4 bases, and the junction held 10 bases outside the gene matches. Germline V gene data show CDR1 as SGHRS and CDR2 as YFSETQ. The CDR3 has 18 amino acids. In DNA, the CDR3 is TGCGCCAGCAGCCCCCTGACTAGCGGGGGGGCCTTTTACAATGAGCAGTTCTTC. It is translated as CASSPLTSGGAFYNEQFF.

The sample holds many counts of this clonotype. The chain links TRBV27 to TRBJ1-1, with 7 bases fitting TRBD1. J lost 6 bases, V lost 5 bases, and 12 bases had no gene match. Germline CDR1 is MNHEY and CDR2 is SMNVEV (reference sequence). CDR3 length equals 15 residues. CDR3 in amino acids: CASSPTTGWLAEAFF. Here the CDR3 DNA reads TGTGCCAGCAGTCCGACGACAGGGTGGCTGGCTGAAGCTTTCTTT.

This clonotype was detected many times. V gene TRBV28 combines with J gene TRBJ2-3; possible D gene TRBD1, 6 bases. Trimming left V 5 bases short and J 2 bases short, with 17 bases between. CDR1 is MDHEN and CDR2 is SYDVKM in the germline V gene. There are 16 residues in the CDR3. CDR3 protein: CASSPSGQFYTDTQYF. The DNA for the CDR3 is TGTGCCAGCAGTCCATCAGGACAGTTCTACACAGATACGCAGTATTTT.

This clonotype was recorded many times. V is TRBV6-1 and J is TRBJ1-4, with no clear D. V lost 1 base and J lost 8, with 11 bases in between. Looked up from germline, CDR1 is MNHNS and CDR2 is SASEGT. The CDR3 spans 14 residues. The CDR3 sequence: CASSEVSTSEKLFF. The CDR3 region has the DNA TGTGCCAGCAGTGAAGTATCGACGTCGGAAAAACTGTTTTTT.

This clonotype was seen ten or more times. The CDR3 here is CASSLSIGGSYGYTF. CDR3 DNA sequence: TGTGCCAGCAGTTTATCGATAGGAGGAAGCTATGGCTACACCTTC. The V and J genes are TRBV27 and TRBJ1-2; D gene uncertain. The germline V gene encodes CDR1 MNHEY and CDR2 SMNVEV (reference sequence). The V end lost 0 bases, the J end lost 4 bases, and 12 bases lay between the germline ends. The CDR3 covers 15 residues.

This clonotype was seen at least ten times. J is TRBJ1-3 and V is TRBV7-9, with 8 bases identical to TRBD1. V was pared by 4 bases and J by 2 bases, with 4 bases of the junction left unmatched. The CDR3 is 15 residues long. The germline V gene has CDR1 SEHNR and CDR2 FQNEAQ (reference sequence). The CDR3 loop is CASSSLTGAGNTIYF. CDR3 coding DNA: TGTGCCAGCAGCTCATTGACAGGGGCTGGAAACACCATATATTTT.

This clonotype was seen at least ten times. The chain joins TRBV9 to TRBJ2-7; 7 bases match TRBD2. Germline values: CDR1 SGDLS, CDR2 YYNGEE. CDR3 length equals 14 residues. The trim removed 4 bases at V and 3 bases at J, leaving 7 bases unmatched. This CDR3 is CASSPQTSDYEQYF. CDR3 bases: TGTGCCAGCAGCCCCCAAACTAGCGACTACGAGCAGTACTTC. Drawing the rest from reference TRBV9 and TRBJ2-7, the complete variable domain is DSGVTQTPKHLITATGQRVTLRCSPRSGDLSVYWYQQSLDQGLQFLIQYYNGEERAKGNILERFSAQQFPDLHSELNLSSLELGDSALYFCASSPQTSDYEQYFGPGTRLTVT.

About this clonotype itself: Given a much more abundant clone one base away, this may be a read error. Given the absence of the conserved phenylalanine or tryptophan at the CDR3 end, a read error is likely. J is TRBJ2-7 and V is TRBV3-1; D ambiguous. CDR1 is LGHDT, CDR2 YNNKEL, per germline (reference sequence). The V gene lost 4 bases and the J gene lost 3 bases, with 4 bases spanning the gap. This CDR3 has 11 amino acids. This CDR3 is CASSLNYEQYL. The CDR3, as DNA: TGTGCCAGCAGCCTGAACTACGAGCAGTACCTC.

Within the sample, this clonotype is medium-sized (0.01 to 0.1%). The rearrangement joins TRBV20-1 to TRBJ2-5, with TRBD2 identical over 8 bases. The CDR3 loop spans 12 amino acids. V lost 3 bases to trimming and J lost 3 bases; unmatched junction nucleotides: 0. Germline CDR1 and CDR2: DFQATT and SNEGSKA (reference sequence). Here the CDR3 DNA reads TGCAGTGCTAGGCGGGGGGAAGAGACCCAGTACTTC. Protein product: CSARRGEETQYF.

This clonotype was seen many times. The chain recombines TRBV20-1 with TRBJ2-5; TRBD2 matches at 13 bases. The length of the CDR3 is 17 residues. CDR1 DFQATT and CDR2 SNEGSKA come from the germline V gene (reference sequence). After removal of 1 base from V and 1 base from J, the junction contained 6 bases not matched to a gene. The CDR3 region has the DNA TGCAGTGCTAGAGTAGGACTAGCGGGGGCCTTCCAAGAGACCCAGTACTTC. Protein: CSARVGLAGAFQETQYF.